The rows below give T cell receptor beta chains drawn from one sample of a study of CXCR3-negative and CXCR3-positive naive CD8 T cells. TCRdb re-called the 5' RACE reads, yielding one record per CDR3 amino acid sequence without DNA. The table lists 45,000 to 75,000 distinct CDR3 sequences. The material sequenced was naive CXCR3- CD8+ T cells from blood. The receptors come from a human donor in good health. Some clones in this sample may be carry-over from other donors' samples. The CDR3 runs from the conserved cysteine through the conserved F or W. Each record gives: J gene, clone size, V gene, CDR3 protein. A clone size is listed for some rows: how often the clone was seen (once, few, many), or a class if it is expanded.

TRBJ1-6,NA,TRBV30,CAWSPGAGSSPLHF
TRBJ2-5,NA,TRBV21-1,CASPTSGEPQETQYF
TRBJ2-2,NA,TRBV5-4,CASSRDRGYNTGELFF
TRBJ2-7,NA,TRBV29-1,CSVRLAGSSYEQYF
TRBJ1-4,NA,TRBV7-2,CASSIRDGNEKLFF
TRBJ1-4,NA,TRBV6-6,CASSSGDYTNEKLFF
TRBJ2-7,medium-sized,TRBV6-2/TRBV6-3,CASSYQGNEQYF
TRBJ1-2,NA,TRBV11-2,CASSLVPTGVGYTF
TRBJ2-1,NA,TRBV5-1,CASSLSGIEQFF
TRBJ2-1,NA,TRBV5-1,CASSLSSGGIYNEQFF
TRBJ2-1,medium-sized,TRBV7-6,CASSRLAGGNEQFF
TRBJ2-5,NA,TRBV3-1,CASSQDRGAASVFQETQYF
TRBJ2-1,NA,TRBV14,CASSTSGDYNEQFF
TRBJ1-3,NA,TRBV11-3,CASRPARRNSGNTIYF
TRBJ2-1,NA,TRBV9,CASSVKQYNEQFF
TRBJ1-2,NA,TRBV27,CASSLFHGGSPSYGYTF
TRBJ2-6,NA,TRBV19,CASSIEASGVRGANVLTF
TRBJ2-1,NA,TRBV5-5,CASSFGPGLDNEQFF